This T cell receptor (beta chain) was sequenced during a study of type 1 and type 2 diabetes patients. Study at large: Samples came from type 1 diabetic, type 2 diabetic or nondiabetic people, recruited in China. Study-level findings and limits: Both CD4+ and CD8+ type 2 diabetes repertoires showed significantly higher diversity than type 1.

The CDR3 sequence is 14 residues long. The V and J ends lost 2 bases and 6 bases, in that order; junction bases with no gene match: 6. Germline CDR1 is MDHEN and CDR2 is SYDVKM. As concerns this clonotype: Its antigen is still unknown.

No donor had another autoimmune disease or recent infection within four weeks. The PCR template was genomic DNA. Amplification of the beta chain CDR3 used 30 forward and 13 reverse multiplex primers. TCRdb redid the calling of the multiplex PCR reads with MiXCR, one entry per CDR3 protein. The sample lists more than 250,000 distinct CDR3 sequences; more than 40% were seen once. The clonotype comes from a man aged 18 to 30 with type 2 diabetes. J is TRBJ2-7 and V is TRBV28; 8 nucleotides agree with TRBD1. The sequenced material came from peripheral blood mononuclear cells (PBMCs). CDR3 in amino acids: CASSLGTGLSEQYF. CDR3 DNA: TGTGCCAGCAGTTTAGGGACAGGTCTGTCCGAGCAGTACTTC. The full variable domain, completed using reference TRBV28 and TRBJ2-7, is DVKVTQSSRYLVKRTGEKVFLECVQDMDHENMFWYRQDPGLGLRLIYFSYDVKMKEKGDIPEGYSVSREKKERFSLILESASTNQTSMYLCASSLGTGLSEQYFGPGTRLTVT.